These 21 T cell receptor beta chains share one sample of origin, sequenced in a study of response to subunit inactivated influenza vaccine. TCRdb fed the RT-PCR reads into MiXCR, producing one record per CDR3 protein. The sample has 500,000 to 650,000 distinct CDR3 sequences, approximately 7.6% seen once. This material consisted of PBMCs from blood, taken less than 30 months after vaccination. The receptors were gathered from a man in his fifties or sixties who received an inactivated influenza vaccine.

This clonotype was seen more than once but under ten times. The chain joins TRBV2 to TRBJ1-2, with 10 bases matching TRBD1. The CDR3 runs 15 residues. With 3 bases clipped from V and 7 bases from J, the junction kept 8 bases outside the gene matches. Germline V gives CDR1 SNHLY, CDR2 FYNNEI. DNA of the CDR3: TGTGCCAGCAGTGACCGGGACAGGGGATTGCGTGGCTACACCTTC. Its translation: CASSDRDRGLRGYTF.

This clonotype was detected only a few times. V and J are TRBV29-1 and TRBJ1-2; 7 bases agree with TRBD1. This CDR3 has 14 residues. The germline gives CDR1 SQVTM, CDR2 ANQGSEA. V gave up 7 bases and J gave up 2 bases; unmatched junction bases: 10. CDR3 loop: CSARMRTGNYGYTF. The CDR3 bases are TGCAGCGCTCGGATGAGGACAGGAAACTATGGCTACACCTTC.

This clonotype was seen a few times. The chain is built from TRBV6-2 or TRBV6-3 and TRBJ2-7, with 8 bases aligning to TRBD1. The CDR3 contains 14 residues. V was clipped by 6 bases and J by 3 bases; unmatched bases: 7. Germline loops: CDR1 MNHEY, CDR2 SVGEGT. DNA of the CDR3: TGTGCCAGCAGGACCGGGACAGGACGCTACGAGCAGTACTTC. Translating gives CASRTGTGRYEQYF.

This clonotype was counted ten times or more. CDR3: CASSQEGTGNEKLFF. CDR3 nucleotide sequence: TGCGCCAGCAGCCAAGAAGGGACAGGAAATGAAAAACTGTTTTTT. The chain combines TRBV4-3 with TRBJ1-4, with TRBD1 matching over 8 bases. Germline loops: CDR1 LGHNA, CDR2 YSLEER. The CDR3 totals 15 residues. V gave up 0 bases and J gave up 5 bases; unmatched junction bases: 2.

The chain links TRBV30 to TRBJ2-3; no definite D call. The germline V gene encodes CDR1 GTSNPN and CDR2 SVGIG (reference sequence). The CDR3 is 13 amino acids. V lost 2 bases, J lost 0 bases, and 6 bases lay in between. The CDR3 loop reads CAWSFSSTDTQYF. The CDR3 DNA is TGTGCCTGGAGTTTTTCCAGCACAGATACGCAGTATTTT.

The chain carries TRBV5-1 and TRBJ2-2; D gene uncertain. Germline V CDR1 and CDR2: SGHRS, YFSETQ. Trimming removed 0 bases at V and 5 bases at J, with 8 bases between. CDR3 length equals 14 residues. CDR3 in DNA: TGCGCCAGCAGCTTGGAACAACCAACCGGGGAGCTGTTTTTT. Translation: CASSLEQPTGELFF. The variable domain in full, completed from reference TRBV5-1 and TRBJ2-2, reads KAGVTQTPRYLIKTRGQQVTLSCSPISGHRSVSWYQQTPGQGLQFLFEYFSETQRNKGNFPGRFSGRQFSNSRSEMNVSTLELGDSALYLCASSLEQPTGELFFGEGSRLTVL.

This clonotype has only a few counts. The chain is built from TRBV14 and TRBJ2-7; D is possibly TRBD1 or TRBD2 (5 bases each). V was trimmed by 1 base and J by 5 bases, leaving 18 bases between them. The CDR3 consists of 16 residues. Germline V lookup: CDR1 SGHDN, CDR2 FVKESK. The CDR3 here is CASSQVPGALPNEQYF. The CDR3, as DNA: TGTGCCAGCAGCCAAGTCCCCGGGGCCCTACCCAACGAGCAGTACTTC. Full variable domain (remainder filled in from reference TRBV14 and TRBJ2-7): EAGVTQFPSHSVIEKGQTVTLRCDPISGHDNLYWYRRVMGKEIKFLLHFVKESKQDESGMPNNRFLAERTGGTYSTLKVQPAELEDSGVYFCASSQVPGALPNEQYFGPGTRLTVT.

The chain couples TRBV6-2 or TRBV6-3 to TRBJ2-1; 8 positions match TRBD2. V was clipped by 10 bases and J by 7 bases; unmatched bases: 12. The CDR3 is 14 residues long. CDR1 is MNHEY, CDR2 SVGEGT, per germline. Here the CDR3 DNA reads TGTGCCACCCAACCGGGAGGGCCATGGAATGAGCAGTTCTTC. Translation: CATQPGGPWNEQFF.

This clonotype was observed many times. This chain connects TRBV7-2 to TRBJ2-3, with TRBD2 matching 14 bases. The V gene end was trimmed by 5 bases and the J gene end by 4 bases; junction bases not matched to a gene: 5. The V gene's germline CDR1 is SGHTA and CDR2 FQGNSA. The CDR3 runs 16 residues. The CDR3 region is CASSGRLAGGADTQYF. Here the CDR3 DNA reads TGTGCCAGCAGCGGGCGACTAGCGGGAGGGGCAGATACGCAGTATTTT. The entire variable domain, with the rest obtained from reference TRBV7-2 and TRBJ2-3, is as follows: GAGVSQSPSNKVTEKGKDVELRCDPISGHTALYWYRQSLGQGLEFLIYFQGNSAPDKSGLPSDRFSAERTGGSVSTLTIQRTQQEDSAVYLCASSGRLAGGADTQYFGPGTRLTVL.

This clonotype was detected ten times or more. V and J are TRBV7-2 and TRBJ2-7, with a possible D match to TRBD1 (5 bases). With 2 bases removed from V and 7 bases from J, the gap between germline ends came to 18 bases. Germline loops: CDR1 SGHTA, CDR2 FQGNSA. This CDR3 has 15 residues. This CDR3 is CASSLLPGPTREQYF. The DNA of the CDR3 is TGTGCCAGCAGCTTACTCCCAGGGCCCACTCGGGAGCAGTACTTC.

A few counts support this clonotype. The chain is built from TRBV5-5 and TRBJ2-1, with TRBD2 identical over 13 bases. V was pared by 5 bases and J by 1 base, with 0 bases of the junction left unmatched. CDR1 is SGHKS and CDR2 is YYEKEE in the germline V gene (reference sequence). This CDR3 contains 15 residues. The CDR3 loop reads CASRTSGGSYNEQFF. CDR3 DNA: TGTGCCAGCAGGACTAGCGGGGGGTCCTACAATGAGCAGTTCTTC. Combining the CDR3 with reference TRBV5-5 and TRBJ2-1 gives the whole variable domain DAGVTQSPTHLIKTRGQQVTLRCSPISGHKSVSWYQQVLGQGPQFIFQYYEKEERGRGNFPDRFSARQFPNYSSELNVNALLLGDSALYLCASRTSGGSYNEQFFGPGTRLTVL.

CDR3 sequence (DNA): TGTGCCAGCTCGCCCCGTCGGTTAGGTCATGAGCAGTTCTTC. It is translated as CASSPRRLGHEQFF. This rearrangement joins TRBV18 to TRBJ2-1; D gene ambiguous. Per germline, CDR1 KGHSH and CDR2 LQKENI. The V and J ends lost 6 bases and 8 bases respectively, with 17 bases between them. The CDR3 sequence is 14 residues long.

The chain has TRBV24-1 and TRBJ1-1; 7 bases fit TRBD1. The CDR3 runs 14 residues. With 5 bases clipped from V and 8 bases from J, the junction kept 10 bases outside the gene matches. The V gene's germline CDR1 is KGHDR and CDR2 SFDVKD. The CDR3 DNA follows: TGTGCCACCAGTGGCCGGGACAGTGAGACCGAAGCTTTCTTT. This translates into CATSGRDSETEAFF.

Only a few counts were recorded for this clonotype. The chain joins TRBV12-3 or TRBV12-4 to TRBJ1-2; D is undetermined. CDR3 length equals 13 residues. The V end was cut by 4 bases, the J end by 8 bases, with 14 bases between. CDR3 in amino acids: CASSSRPSKGYTF. The CDR3 DNA sequence: TGTGCCAGCAGTTCCCGGCCCTCTAAGGGCTACACCTTC.

The chain combines TRBV5-6 with TRBJ2-7; D is possibly TRBD1 or TRBD2 (5 bases each). This CDR3 region has 15 residues. Germline V CDR1 and CDR2: SGHDT, YYEEEE. Trimming stripped 0 bases from V and 2 bases from J, with 12 bases between. In DNA, the CDR3 is TGTGCCAGCAGCTTGGGGAGGAAGGGGCCCTACGAGCAGTACTTC. It yields the protein CASSLGRKGPYEQYF.

The chain couples TRBV7-6 to TRBJ2-6, with TRBD1 matching over 10 bases. Losses at the gene ends were 4 bases for V and 1 base for J; bases not matched to a gene: 4. The CDR3 contains 17 residues. Germline CDR1 SGHVS, CDR2 FNYEAQ. The CDR3 is CASSWDRGRSGANVLTF. For the CDR3, the DNA is TGTGCCAGCAGCTGGGACAGGGGACGTTCTGGGGCCAACGTCCTGACTTTC. Filled out from reference TRBV7-6 and TRBJ2-6, the complete variable domain reads GAGVSQSPRYKVTKRGQDVALRCDPISGHVSLYWYRQALGQGPEFLTYFNYEAQQDKSGLPNDRFSAERPEGSISTLTIQRTEQRDSAMYRCASSWDRGRSGANVLTFGAGSRLTVL.

This clonotype was seen more than once but under ten times. The chain is built from TRBV12-3 or TRBV12-4 and TRBJ1-6; weak D call: TRBD1 (6 bases). Trimming left V 5 bases short and J 5 bases short, with 13 bases between. The CDR3 is 15 residues long. For the CDR3, the DNA is TGTGCCAGCAGTCGGCCACAGGGTCATAATTCACCCCTCCACTTT. Translation gives CASSRPQGHNSPLHF.

This clonotype has just a few counts. The chain combines TRBV10-3 with TRBJ2-3; TRBD1 matches at 7 bases. Germline trimming cut 8 bases from V and 3 bases from J; bases unmatched to any gene: 2. This CDR3 is built from 12 residues. The V gene's germline CDR1 is ENHRY and CDR2 SYGVKD. CDR3 loop: CAIGQATDTQYF. In DNA form, the CDR3 reads TGTGCCATCGGACAGGCTACAGATACGCAGTATTTT.

This clonotype was detected only a few times. The chain has TRBV6-5 and TRBJ2-1, with a tentative D call TRBD2 (7 bases). Germline loops: CDR1 MNHEY, CDR2 SVGAGI. CDR3 length: 14 residues. V lost 2 bases and J 7 bases, leaving 12 bases between the germline ends. In DNA form, the CDR3 reads TGTGCCAGCAGTTACCGGGGGGCCTGGAATGAGCAGTTCTTC. Protein: CASSYRGAWNEQFF.

This clonotype has just a few counts. The chain has TRBV6-2 or TRBV6-3 and TRBJ2-7; 8 bases match TRBD1. The length of the CDR3 is 14 residues. V gave up 7 bases and J gave up 2 bases; unmatched junction bases: 7. Germline CDR1 and CDR2: MNHEY and SVGEGT. This chain's CDR3 is CASKPDRVAYEQYF. As DNA, the CDR3 is TGTGCCAGCAAACCGGACAGGGTAGCCTACGAGCAGTACTTC.

The rearrangement links TRBV12-3 or TRBV12-4 to TRBJ2-1; no reliable D call. The CDR3 has 12 amino acids. Trimming took off 6 bases at V and 7 bases at J, with 10 bases between the two ends. The CDR3 spells CASSRRPNEQFF. CDR3 DNA: TGTGCCAGCAGCCGCCGGCCTAATGAGCAGTTCTTC.